A selection of T cell receptor beta chains follows, all from one sample in a study of identical twins. TCRdb reprocessed the 5' RACE reads via MiXCR and lists one record per CDR3 protein. Seen here are 1.5 million to 2 million distinct CDR3 sequences, less than 40% observed once, and the top ten hold approximately 0.25%. Sequenced: cord blood. The receptors here all came from a newborn girl in good health. The CDR3 runs from the conserved cysteine through the conserved F or W. The D gene is left open where the match is weak. Clone size is given for some rows only: seen once, a few or many times, or a class if the clone is expanded.

>TRBV9|-|TRBJ2-1|-
TGTGCCAGCAGCCCCCAAGCGGGTAGCTTCTACAATGAGCAGTTCTTC
CASSPQAGSFYNEQFF
>TRBV28|-|TRBJ2-1|TRBD2
TGTGCCAGCAGGGAAGCGGGAGGGACCTACAATGAGCAGTTCTTC
CASREAGGTYNEQFF
>TRBV6-1|-|TRBJ2-3|-
TGTGCCAGCAGTGAACAGGAGACAGATACGCAGTATTTT
CASSEQETDTQYF
>TRBV20-1|-|TRBJ1-2|-
TGCAGTGCTAGAGATAGGGGGACCTATGGCTACACCTTC
CSARDRGTYGYTF
>TRBV12-3/TRBV12-4|-|TRBJ1-3|-
TGTGCCAGCAGTTTTTCGGTCGGACCTGGAAACACCATATATTTT
CASSFSVGPGNTIYF
>TRBV10-3|once|TRBJ1-4|-
TGTGCCATCAGTGAACAGGGTGAAAAACTCTTTTTT
CAISEQGEKLFF
>TRBV5-1|many|TRBJ2-1|TRBD2
TGCGCCAGCAGCTCCGGGACTACCTACAATGAGCAGTTCTTC
CASSSGTTYNEQFF
>TRBV2|-|TRBJ1-5|TRBD1
TGTGCCAGCAGACCGGGACAGGGGGGTGTGAGCAATCAGCCCCAGCATTTT
CASRPGQGGVSNQPQHF
>TRBV20-1|few|TRBJ2-5|-
TGCAGTGCTAGTCTAGCGCAGACCCAGTACTTC
CSASLAQTQYF
>TRBV5-6|-|TRBJ1-2|-
TGTGCCAGCAGCTACCGGACTGGGAGCTATGGCTACACATTC
CASSYRTGSYGYTF
>TRBV9|many|TRBJ2-7|-
TGTGCCAGCAGCGTAGATCCAGGCAGGGCCTACGAGCAGTACTTC
CASSVDPGRAYEQYF
>TRBV24-1|-|TRBJ2-4|-
TGTGCCACCAGTGATTCGGGACCGCAAGCCAAAAACATTCAGTACTTC
CATSDSGPQAKNIQYF
>TRBV27|-|TRBJ1-4|-
TGTGCCAGCAGTTTATCGTCGGGGGATGAAAAACTGTTTTTT
CASSLSSGDEKLFF
>TRBV20-1|few|TRBJ1-1|TRBD1
TGCAGTGCTAGATCCCAGGGGGCGAGAACTGAAGCTTTCTTT
CSARSQGARTEAFF
>TRBV5-1|-|TRBJ1-2|TRBD1
TGCGCCAGCAGCTTGGCGGACAGGGCTGGCTACACCTTC
CASSLADRAGYTF
>TRBV3-1|-|TRBJ2-7|TRBD1
TGTGCCAGCAGAGCGTCCGGGACAGGGCCCTACGAGCAGTACTTC
CASRASGTGPYEQYF
>TRBV27|-|TRBJ2-4|-
TGTGCCAGCAGTTTACTACTAGGTAACATTCAGTACTTC
CASSLLLGNIQYF
>TRBV2|-|TRBJ1-2|-
TGTGCCAGTGACAGCTTTAACTATGGCTACACCTTC
CASDSFNYGYTF
>TRBV5-1|few|TRBJ2-7|TRBD1
TGCGCCAGCAGTTCTTTCCGGGACAGGGTACCCTACGAGCAGTACTTC
CASSSFRDRVPYEQYF
>TRBV6-5|-|TRBJ2-1|-
TGTGCCAGCAGGGGGACAAAGAGCTCCTACAATGAGCAGTTCTTC
CASRGTKSSYNEQFF
>TRBV6-6|few|TRBJ2-7|-
TGTGCCAGCAGTTACTTGGCTACCTACGAGCAGTACTTC
CASSYLATYEQYF
>TRBV6-6|-|TRBJ2-2|-
TGTGCCAGCAGTTACTCTCGGGGCAACACCGGGGAGCTGTTTTTT
CASSYSRGNTGELFF
>TRBV27|-|TRBJ1-1|-
TGTGCCAGCAGTCGTTCTACAGGGATAAACACTGAAGCTTTCTTT
CASSRSTGINTEAFF
>TRBV4-2|few|TRBJ2-5|TRBD1
TGTGCCAGCAGCCAGGCCCCCGGGACAGACCAAGAGACCCGGTACTTC
CASSQAPGTDQETRYF
>TRBV20-1|few|TRBJ2-5|TRBD2
TGCAGTGCTAGCCCCCTAGCGGGAGGGCCCCTCAATGAGCAGTACTTC
CSASPLAGGPLNEQYF
>TRBV5-5|-|TRBJ1-2|-
TGTGCCAGCAGCTTCCCACCCCAGACCTCCTATGGCTACACCTTC
CASSFPPQTSYGYTF
>TRBV18|many|TRBJ2-7|-
TGTGCCAGCTCACCAGCCCAAGACGGGCTCTACGAGCAGTACTTC
CASSPAQDGLYEQYF
>TRBV2|-|TRBJ2-7|-
TGTGCCACCAGCGGACCGCGGAATTCCTACGAGCAGTACTTC
CATSGPRNSYEQYF
>TRBV6-1|few|TRBJ2-3|-
TGTGCCAGCAGTGAAGTTAGTAATTCGGCCTTACTTCGCACAGATACGCAGTATTTT
CASSEVSNSALLRTDTQYF
>TRBV20-1|-|TRBJ2-1|-
TGCAGTGCTAGGGTACCATGGCAGGCCAATGAGCAGTTCTTC
CSARVPWQANEQFF
>TRBV7-8|few|TRBJ1-1|-
TGTGCCAGCAGCCTTTTGCGGGGGCAGGCAAACACTGAAGCTTTCTTT
CASSLLRGQANTEAFF